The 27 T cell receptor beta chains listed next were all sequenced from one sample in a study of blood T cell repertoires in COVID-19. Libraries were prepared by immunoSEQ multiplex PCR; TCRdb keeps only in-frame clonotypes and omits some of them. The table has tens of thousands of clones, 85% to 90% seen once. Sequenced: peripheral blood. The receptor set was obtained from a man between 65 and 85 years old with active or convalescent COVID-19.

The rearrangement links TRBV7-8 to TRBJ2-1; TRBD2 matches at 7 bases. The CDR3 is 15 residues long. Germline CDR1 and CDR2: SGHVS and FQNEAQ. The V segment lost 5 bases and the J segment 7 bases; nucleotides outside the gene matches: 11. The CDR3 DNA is TGTGCCAGCAGCCTCCTGACTAGCTTGGAGAATGAGCAGTTCTTC. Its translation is CASSLLTSLENEQFF.

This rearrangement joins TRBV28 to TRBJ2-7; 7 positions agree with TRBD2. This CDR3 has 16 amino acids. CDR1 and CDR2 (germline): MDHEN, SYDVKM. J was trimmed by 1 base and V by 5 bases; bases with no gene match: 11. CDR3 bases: TGTGCCAGCAGTCTAGGGAGCGGGGCGGCTTCCTACGAGCAGTACTTC. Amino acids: CASSLGSGAASYEQYF.

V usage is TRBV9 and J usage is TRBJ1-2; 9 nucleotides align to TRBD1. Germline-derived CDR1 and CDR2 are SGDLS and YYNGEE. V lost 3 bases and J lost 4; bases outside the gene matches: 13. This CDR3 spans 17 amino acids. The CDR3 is CASSASYRDRAGYGYTF. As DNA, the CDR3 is TGTGCCAGCAGCGCATCCTACCGGGACAGGGCTGGCTATGGCTACACCTTC.

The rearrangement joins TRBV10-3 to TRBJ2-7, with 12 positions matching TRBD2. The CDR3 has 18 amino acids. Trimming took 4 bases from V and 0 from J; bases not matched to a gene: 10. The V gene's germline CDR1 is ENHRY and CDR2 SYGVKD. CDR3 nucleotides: TGTGCCATCAGTGGCGCGGGACTAGCGGGCTCCAACTCCTACGAGCAGTACTTC. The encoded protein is CAISGAGLAGSNSYEQYF.

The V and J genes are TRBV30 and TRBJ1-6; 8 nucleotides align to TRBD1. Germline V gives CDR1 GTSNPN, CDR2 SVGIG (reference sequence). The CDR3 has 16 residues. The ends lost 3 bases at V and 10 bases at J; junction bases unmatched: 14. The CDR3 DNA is TGTGCCTGGAGGACAGGGGCAGGGGCACTGGGCTCACCCCTCCACTTT. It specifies CAWRTGAGALGSPLHF. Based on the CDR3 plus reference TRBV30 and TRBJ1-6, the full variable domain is SQTIHQWPATLVQPVGSPLSLECTVEGTSNPNLYWYRQAAGRGLQLLFYSVGIGQISSEVPQNLSASRPQDRQFILSSKKLLLSDSGFYLCAWRTGAGALGSPLHFGNGTRLTVT.

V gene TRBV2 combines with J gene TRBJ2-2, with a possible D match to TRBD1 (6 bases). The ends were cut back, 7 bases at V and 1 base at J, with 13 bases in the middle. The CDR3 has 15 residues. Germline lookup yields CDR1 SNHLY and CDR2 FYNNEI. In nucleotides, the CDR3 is TGTGCCAGCAAGGAGCAGGGGTTGAACACCGGGGAGCTGTTTTTT. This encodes CASKEQGLNTGELFF.

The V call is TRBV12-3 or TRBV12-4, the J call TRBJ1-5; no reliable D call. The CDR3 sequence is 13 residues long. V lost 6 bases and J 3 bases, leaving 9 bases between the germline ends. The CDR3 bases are TGTGCCAGCAGGAAGAGAGTCAATCAGCCCCAGCATTTT. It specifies CASRKRVNQPQHF.

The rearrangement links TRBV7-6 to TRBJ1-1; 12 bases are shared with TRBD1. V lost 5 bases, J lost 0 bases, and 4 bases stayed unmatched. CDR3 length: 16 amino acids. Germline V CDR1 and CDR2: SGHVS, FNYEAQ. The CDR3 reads CASSPGTGGLNTEAFF. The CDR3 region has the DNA TGTGCCAGCAGCCCCGGGACAGGGGGCTTGAACACTGAAGCTTTCTTT.

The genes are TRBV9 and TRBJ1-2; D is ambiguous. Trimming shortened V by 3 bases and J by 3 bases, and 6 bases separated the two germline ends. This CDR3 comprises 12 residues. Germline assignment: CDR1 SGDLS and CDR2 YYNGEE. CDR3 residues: CASSGEDYGYTF. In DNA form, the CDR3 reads TGTGCCAGCAGCGGGGAGGACTATGGCTACACCTTC.

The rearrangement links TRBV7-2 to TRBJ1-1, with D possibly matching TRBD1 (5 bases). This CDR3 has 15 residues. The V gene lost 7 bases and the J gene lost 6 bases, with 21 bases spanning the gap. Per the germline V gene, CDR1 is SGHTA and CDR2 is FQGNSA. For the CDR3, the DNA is TGTGCCAGCACTTCACGCCGGTTTGACAGCTCTGAAGCTTTCTTT. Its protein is CASTSRRFDSSEAFF.

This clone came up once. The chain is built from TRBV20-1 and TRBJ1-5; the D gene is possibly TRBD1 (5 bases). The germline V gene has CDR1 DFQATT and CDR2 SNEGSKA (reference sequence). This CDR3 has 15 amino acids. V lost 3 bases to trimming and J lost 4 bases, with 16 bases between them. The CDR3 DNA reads TGCAGTGCTAGTCCTGCAACCAGGGTAAATCAGCCCCAGCATTTT. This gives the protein CSASPATRVNQPQHF.

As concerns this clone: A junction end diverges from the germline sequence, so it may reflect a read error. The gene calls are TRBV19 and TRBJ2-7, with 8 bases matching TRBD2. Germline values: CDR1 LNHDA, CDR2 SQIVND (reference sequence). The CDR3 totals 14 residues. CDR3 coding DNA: TGTGCCAGCAGTAAAGGGGCGGGAGGCTACGAGCAGTACTTC. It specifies CASSKGAGGYEQYF.

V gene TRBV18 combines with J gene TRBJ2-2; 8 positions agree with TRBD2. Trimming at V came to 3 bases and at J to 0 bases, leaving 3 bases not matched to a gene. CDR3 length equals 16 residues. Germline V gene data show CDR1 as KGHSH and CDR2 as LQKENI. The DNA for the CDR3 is TGTGCCAGCTCACCTTCAGCGGGGGCGAACACCGGGGAGCTGTTTTTT. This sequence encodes CASSPSAGANTGELFF. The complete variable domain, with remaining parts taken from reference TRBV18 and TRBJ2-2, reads NAGVMQNPRHLVRRRGQEARLRCSPMKGHSHVYWYRQLPEEGLKFMVYLQKENIIDESGMPKERFSAEFPKEGPSILRIQQVVRGDSAAYFCASSPSAGANTGELFFGEGSRLTVL.

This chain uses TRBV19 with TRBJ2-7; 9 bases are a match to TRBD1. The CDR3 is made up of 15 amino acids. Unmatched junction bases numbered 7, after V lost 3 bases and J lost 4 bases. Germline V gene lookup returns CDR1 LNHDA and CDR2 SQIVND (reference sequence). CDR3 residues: CASSISGTGNYEQYF. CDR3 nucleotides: TGTGCCAGTAGTATTTCCGGGACAGGGAATTACGAGCAGTACTTC.

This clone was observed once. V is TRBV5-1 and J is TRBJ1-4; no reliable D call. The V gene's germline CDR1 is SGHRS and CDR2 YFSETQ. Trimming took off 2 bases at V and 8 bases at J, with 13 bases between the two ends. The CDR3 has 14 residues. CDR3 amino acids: CASSFGRGNEKLFF. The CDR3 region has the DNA TGCGCCAGCAGCTTTGGACGGGGAAACGAAAAACTGTTTTTT.

The CDR3 is CASSQDHGLAGTWGELFF. DNA for the CDR3: TGCGCCAGCAGCCAAGATCATGGGCTAGCGGGAACTTGGGGGGAGCTGTTTTTT. The rearrangement joins TRBV4-1 to TRBJ2-2; 9 bases are a match to TRBD2. CDR1 is MGHRA, CDR2 YSYEKL, per germline. J was trimmed by 8 bases and V by 0 bases; bases with no gene match: 13. The CDR3 totals 18 residues.

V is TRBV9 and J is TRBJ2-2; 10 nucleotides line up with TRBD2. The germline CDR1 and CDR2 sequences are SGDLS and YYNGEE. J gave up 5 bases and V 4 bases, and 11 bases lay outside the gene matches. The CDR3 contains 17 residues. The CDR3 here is CASSPTLAGGLTGELFF. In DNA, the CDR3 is TGTGCCAGCAGCCCAACCTTAGCGGGAGGTCTTACCGGGGAGCTGTTTTTT.

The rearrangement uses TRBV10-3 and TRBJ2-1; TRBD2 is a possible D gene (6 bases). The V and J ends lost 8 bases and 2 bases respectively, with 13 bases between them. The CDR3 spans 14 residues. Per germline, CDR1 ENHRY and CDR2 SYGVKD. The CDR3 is CAIAVGGTYNEQFF. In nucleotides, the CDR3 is TGTGCCATCGCTGTGGGAGGCACCTACAATGAGCAGTTCTTC.

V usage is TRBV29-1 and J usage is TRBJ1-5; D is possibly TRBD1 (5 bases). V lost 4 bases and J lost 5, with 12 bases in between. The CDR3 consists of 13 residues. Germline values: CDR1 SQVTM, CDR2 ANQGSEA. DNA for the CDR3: TGCAGCGTTGGTCAAGGGGTTTATCAGCCCCAGCATTTT. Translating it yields CSVGQGVYQPQHF. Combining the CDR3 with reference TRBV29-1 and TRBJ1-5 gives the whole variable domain SAVISQKPSRDICQRGTSLTIQCQVDSQVTMMFWYRQQPGQSLTLIATANQGSEATYESGFVIDKFPISRPNLTFSTLTVSNMSPEDSSIYLCSVGQGVYQPQHFGDGTRLSIL.

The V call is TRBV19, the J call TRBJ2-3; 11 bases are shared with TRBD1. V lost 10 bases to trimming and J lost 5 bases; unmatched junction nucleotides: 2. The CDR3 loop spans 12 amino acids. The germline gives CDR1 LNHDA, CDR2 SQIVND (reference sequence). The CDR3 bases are TGTGCCACAGGGACAGGGGGAGATACGCAGTATTTT. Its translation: CATGTGGDTQYF.

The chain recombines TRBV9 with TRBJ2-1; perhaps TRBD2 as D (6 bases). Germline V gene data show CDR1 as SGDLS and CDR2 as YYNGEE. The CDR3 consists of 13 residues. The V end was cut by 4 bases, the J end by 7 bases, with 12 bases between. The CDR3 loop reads CASSSLGGNEQFF. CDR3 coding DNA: TGTGCCAGCAGCTCCCTGGGGGGAAATGAGCAGTTCTTC.

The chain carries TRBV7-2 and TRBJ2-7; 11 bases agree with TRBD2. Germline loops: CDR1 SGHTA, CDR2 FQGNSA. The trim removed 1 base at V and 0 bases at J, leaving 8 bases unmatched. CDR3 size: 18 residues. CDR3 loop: CASSLVAGGPGSSYEQYF. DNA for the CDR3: TGTGCCAGCAGCTTAGTAGCGGGAGGGCCCGGATCCTCCTACGAGCAGTACTTC.

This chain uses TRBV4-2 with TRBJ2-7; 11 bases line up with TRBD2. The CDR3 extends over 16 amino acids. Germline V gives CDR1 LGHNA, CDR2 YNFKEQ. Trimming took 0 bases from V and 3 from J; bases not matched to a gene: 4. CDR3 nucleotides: TGTGCCAGCAGCCAAGATCTGGGGACTAGCGGCTACGAGCAGTACTTC. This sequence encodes CASSQDLGTSGYEQYF.

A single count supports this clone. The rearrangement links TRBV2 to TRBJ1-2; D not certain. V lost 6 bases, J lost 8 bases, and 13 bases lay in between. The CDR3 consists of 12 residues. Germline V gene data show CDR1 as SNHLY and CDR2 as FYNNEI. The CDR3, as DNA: TGTGCCAGCAGCCCGGGAACCCCGGGCTACACCTTC. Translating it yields CASSPGTPGYTF.

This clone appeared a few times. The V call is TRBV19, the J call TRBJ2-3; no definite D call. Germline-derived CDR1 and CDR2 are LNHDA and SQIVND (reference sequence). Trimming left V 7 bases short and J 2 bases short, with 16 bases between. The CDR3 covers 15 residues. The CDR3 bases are TGTGCCAGTACTTCCAGTTTATGGTCCACAGATACGCAGTATTTT. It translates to CASTSSLWSTDTQYF.

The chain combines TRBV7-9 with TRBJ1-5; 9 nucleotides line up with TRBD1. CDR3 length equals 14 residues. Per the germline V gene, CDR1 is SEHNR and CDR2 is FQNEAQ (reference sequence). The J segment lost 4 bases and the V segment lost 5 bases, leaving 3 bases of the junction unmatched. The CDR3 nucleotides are TGTGCCAGCAGCGCTGGGACAGGGAATCAGCCCCAGCATTTT. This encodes CASSAGTGNQPQHF. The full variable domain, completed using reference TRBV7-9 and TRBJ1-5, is DTGVSQNPRHKITKRGQNVTFRCDPISEHNRLYWYRQTLGQGPEFLTYFQNEAQLEKSRLLSDRFSAERPKGSFSTLEIQRTEQGDSAMYLCASSAGTGNQPQHFGDGTRLSIL.

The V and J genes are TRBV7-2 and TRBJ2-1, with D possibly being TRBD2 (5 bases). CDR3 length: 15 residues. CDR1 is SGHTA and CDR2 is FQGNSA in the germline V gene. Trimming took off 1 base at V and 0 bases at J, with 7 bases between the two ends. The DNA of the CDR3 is TGTGCCAGCAGCTTAGGACTAACCTCCTACAATGAGCAGTTCTTC. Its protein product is CASSLGLTSYNEQFF.